The T cell receptor (beta chain) under discussion was sequenced for a study of shared clonotypes between healthy human individuals. V was pared by 4 bases and J by 5 bases, with 8 bases between. The CDR3 sequence is 12 residues long. Germline CDR1 is SQVTM and CDR2 is ANQGSEA. Data came from immunoSEQ multiplex PCR; TCRdb stores just in-frame clones and leaves some out. The data show hundreds of thousands of clones, with around three quarters seen just once and around 2% held by the top ten. This clone came up once. This sequence originates from a woman aged 25-40 years in good health. The gene calls are TRBV29-1 and TRBJ2-2; D may be TRBD2 (5 bases). Sequenced: memory CD4+ T cells sorted from blood. Subset here: CD45RA-negative fraction. The CDR3 is CSVGTGTGELFF. The DNA of the CDR3 is TGCAGCGTTGGGACTGGGACCGGGGAGCTGTTTTTT.